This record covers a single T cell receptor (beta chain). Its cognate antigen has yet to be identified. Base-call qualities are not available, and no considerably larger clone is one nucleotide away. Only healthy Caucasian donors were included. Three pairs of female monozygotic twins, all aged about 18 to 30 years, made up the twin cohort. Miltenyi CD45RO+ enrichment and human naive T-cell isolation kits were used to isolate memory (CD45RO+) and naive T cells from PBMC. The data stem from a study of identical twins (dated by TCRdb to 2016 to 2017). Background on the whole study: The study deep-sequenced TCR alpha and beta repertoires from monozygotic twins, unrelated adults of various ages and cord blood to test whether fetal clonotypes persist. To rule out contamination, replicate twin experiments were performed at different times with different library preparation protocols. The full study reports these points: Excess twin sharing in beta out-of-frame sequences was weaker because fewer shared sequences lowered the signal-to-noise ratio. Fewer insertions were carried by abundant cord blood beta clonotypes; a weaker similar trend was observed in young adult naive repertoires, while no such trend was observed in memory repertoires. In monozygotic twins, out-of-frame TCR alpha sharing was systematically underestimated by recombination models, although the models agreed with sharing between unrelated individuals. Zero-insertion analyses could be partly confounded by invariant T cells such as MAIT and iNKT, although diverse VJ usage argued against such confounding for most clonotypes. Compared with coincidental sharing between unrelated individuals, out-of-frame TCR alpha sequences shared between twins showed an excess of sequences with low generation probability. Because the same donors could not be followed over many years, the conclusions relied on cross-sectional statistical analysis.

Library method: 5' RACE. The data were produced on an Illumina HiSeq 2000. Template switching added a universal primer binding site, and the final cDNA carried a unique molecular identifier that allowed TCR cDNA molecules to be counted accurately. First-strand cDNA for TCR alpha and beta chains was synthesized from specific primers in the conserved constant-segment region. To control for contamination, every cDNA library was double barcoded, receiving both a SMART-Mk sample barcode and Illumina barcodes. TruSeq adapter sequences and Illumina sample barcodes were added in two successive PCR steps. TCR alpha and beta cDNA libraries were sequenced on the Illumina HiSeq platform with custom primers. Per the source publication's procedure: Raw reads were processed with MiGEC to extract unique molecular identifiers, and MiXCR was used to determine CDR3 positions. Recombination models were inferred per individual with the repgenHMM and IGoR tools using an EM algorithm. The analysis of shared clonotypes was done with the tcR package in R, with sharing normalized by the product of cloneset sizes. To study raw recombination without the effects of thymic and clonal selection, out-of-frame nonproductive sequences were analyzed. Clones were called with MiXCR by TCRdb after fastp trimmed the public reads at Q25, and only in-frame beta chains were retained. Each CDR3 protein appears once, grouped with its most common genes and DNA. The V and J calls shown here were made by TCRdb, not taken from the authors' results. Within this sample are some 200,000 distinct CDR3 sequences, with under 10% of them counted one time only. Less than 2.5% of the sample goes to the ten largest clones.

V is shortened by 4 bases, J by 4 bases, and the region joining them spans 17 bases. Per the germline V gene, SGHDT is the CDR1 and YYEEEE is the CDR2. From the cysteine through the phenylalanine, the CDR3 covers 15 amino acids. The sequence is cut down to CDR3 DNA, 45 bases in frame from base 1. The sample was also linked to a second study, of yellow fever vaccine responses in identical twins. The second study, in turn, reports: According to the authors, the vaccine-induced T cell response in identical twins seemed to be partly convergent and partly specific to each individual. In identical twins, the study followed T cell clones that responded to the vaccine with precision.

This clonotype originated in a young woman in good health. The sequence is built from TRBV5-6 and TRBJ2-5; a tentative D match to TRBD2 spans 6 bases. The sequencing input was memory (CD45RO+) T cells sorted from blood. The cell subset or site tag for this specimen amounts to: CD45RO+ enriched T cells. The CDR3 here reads CASSTLAGSGETQYF. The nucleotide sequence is TGTGCCAGCAGCACCCTTGCGGGGTCAGGAGAGACCCAGTACTTC.